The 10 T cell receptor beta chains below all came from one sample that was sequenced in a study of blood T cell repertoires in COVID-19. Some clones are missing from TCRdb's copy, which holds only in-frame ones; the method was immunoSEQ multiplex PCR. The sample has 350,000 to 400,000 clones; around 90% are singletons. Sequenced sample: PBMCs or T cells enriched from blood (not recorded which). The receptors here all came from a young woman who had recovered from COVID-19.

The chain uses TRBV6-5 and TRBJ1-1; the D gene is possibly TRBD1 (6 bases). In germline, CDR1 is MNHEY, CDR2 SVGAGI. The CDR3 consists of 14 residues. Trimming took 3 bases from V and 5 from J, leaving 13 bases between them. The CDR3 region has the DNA TGTGCCAGCAGTTATCCGGGACAAGAGACTGAAGCTTTCTTT. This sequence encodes CASSYPGQETEAFF.

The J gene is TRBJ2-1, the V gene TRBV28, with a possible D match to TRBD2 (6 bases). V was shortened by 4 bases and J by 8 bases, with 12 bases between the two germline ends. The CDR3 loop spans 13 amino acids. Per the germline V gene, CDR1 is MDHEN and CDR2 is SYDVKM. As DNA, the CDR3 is TGTGCCAGCAGTTCGGGACTGAGCTATGAGCAGTTCTTC. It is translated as CASSSGLSYEQFF.

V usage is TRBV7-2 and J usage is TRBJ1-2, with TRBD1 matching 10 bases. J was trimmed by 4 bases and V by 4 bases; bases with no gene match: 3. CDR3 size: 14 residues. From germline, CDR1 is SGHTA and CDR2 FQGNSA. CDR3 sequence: CASSSGTGAYGYTF. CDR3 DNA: TGTGCCAGCAGCTCGGGGACAGGGGCCTATGGCTACACCTTC.

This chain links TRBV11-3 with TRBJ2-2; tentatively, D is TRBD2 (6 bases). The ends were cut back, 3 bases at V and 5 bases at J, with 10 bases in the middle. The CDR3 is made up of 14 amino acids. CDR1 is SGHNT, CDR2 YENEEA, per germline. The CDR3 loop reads CASSFRGGTGELFF. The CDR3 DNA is TGTGCCAGCAGCTTCCGAGGAGGGACCGGGGAGCTGTTTTTT.

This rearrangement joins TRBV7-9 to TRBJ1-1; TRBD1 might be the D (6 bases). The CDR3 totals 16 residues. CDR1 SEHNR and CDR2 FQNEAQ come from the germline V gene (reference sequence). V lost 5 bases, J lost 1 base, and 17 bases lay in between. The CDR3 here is CASSPTTTGRNTEAFF. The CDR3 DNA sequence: TGTGCCAGCAGCCCAACGACGACAGGAAGGAACACTGAAGCTTTCTTT.

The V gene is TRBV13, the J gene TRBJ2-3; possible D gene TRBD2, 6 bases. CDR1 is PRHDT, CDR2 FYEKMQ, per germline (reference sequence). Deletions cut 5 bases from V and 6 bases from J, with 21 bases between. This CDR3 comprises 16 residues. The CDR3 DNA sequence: TGTGCCAGCAGCATTTCGGGAACCCGGGGGTCGGATACGCAGTATTTT. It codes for CASSISGTRGSDTQYF.

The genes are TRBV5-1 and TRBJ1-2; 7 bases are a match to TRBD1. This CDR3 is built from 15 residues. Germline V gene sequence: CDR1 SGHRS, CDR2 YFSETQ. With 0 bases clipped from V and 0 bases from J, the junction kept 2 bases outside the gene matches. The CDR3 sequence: CASSLAQGANYGYTF. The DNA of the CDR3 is TGCGCCAGCAGCTTGGCCCAGGGGGCTAACTATGGCTACACCTTC.

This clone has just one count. Here the CDR3 DNA reads TGTGCCAGCAGTTATACTAGCGGGACAGCCAAAAACATTCAGTACTTC. Translating gives CASSYTSGTAKNIQYF. The chain is built from TRBV6-6 and TRBJ2-4; 10 nucleotides agree with TRBD2. The germline V gene encodes CDR1 MNHNY and CDR2 SVGAGI (reference sequence). The V and J ends lost 3 bases and 0 bases, in that order; junction bases with no gene match: 2. The CDR3 has 16 amino acids.

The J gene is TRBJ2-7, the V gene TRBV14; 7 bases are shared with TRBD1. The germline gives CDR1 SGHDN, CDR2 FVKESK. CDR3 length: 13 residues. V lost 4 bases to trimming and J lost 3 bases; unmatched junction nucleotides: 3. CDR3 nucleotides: TGTGCCAGCAGCCTCGCAGGGGGCTACGAGCAGTACTTC. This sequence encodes CASSLAGGYEQYF.

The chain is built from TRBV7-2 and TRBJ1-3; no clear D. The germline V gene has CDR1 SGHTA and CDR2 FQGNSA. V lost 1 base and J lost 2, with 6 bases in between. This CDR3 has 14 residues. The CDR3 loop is CASSLETAGNTIYF. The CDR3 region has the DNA TGTGCCAGCAGCTTAGAAACAGCTGGAAACACCATATATTTT.